This T cell receptor beta chain was captured in a study of blood T cell repertoires in COVID-19 (dated by TCRdb to about 2020). About the investigation overall: Samples covering the acute and convalescent phases of COVID-19 were provided by collaborators in the United States, Italy and Spain. Subjects who had been exposed to COVID-19, were actively infected with it, or had recovered from it provided the deeply sampled blood TCRbeta repertoires that made up the dataset. The repertoires were made available in a free public database intended to serve as a resource for research on the immune response to SARS-CoV-2. The samples were drawn from the first 160 participants of the ongoing ImmuneRACE study and from over 950 subjects provided by 6 global collaborators. Where available, HLA class I and class II types were obtained from metadata supplied by the sample provider rather than from assay-based typing. The prospective study material was composed of cDNA or gDNA derived from T cells, B-cell-depleted T cells, or PBMCs. Sample metadata almost always included a de-identified subject ID, COVID-19 status, age in years and sex.

For this clone: Its cognate antigen has yet to be identified. Per-base qualities were not stored, and no clone one base away is much larger.

Inclusive of the bounding cysteine and phenylalanine, the CDR3 is 14 residues long. Left in the record is the CDR3 DNA by itself, 42 bases read in frame from the first base. V is trimmed back by 3 bases and J by 11 bases, and the junction contains 10 bases that no gene match accounts for. As encoded in the germline V gene, CDR1 is KGHSH while CDR2 is LQKENI. General conclusions and limits of the study: How much clinical and demographic metadata was included differed by source and by participant, and the metadata was provided uncurated.

Participants in the prospective study were enrolled through a virtual design, were aged roughly 18 to 95 years, and lived in approximately 24 United States geographic areas. In the prospective study, participants were assigned to cohorts based on the clinical history participants reported in a screening survey and a study questionnaire. Recovered participants in ImmuneRACE Cohort 3 were defined as having two consecutive negative NP/OP PCR tests, clearance from a healthcare professional, or resolution of symptoms. In the prospective study, mobile phlebotomists collected whole blood, serum and a nasopharyngeal or oropharyngeal swab from each participant. Participants in the prospective study had the option to provide additional blood draws and questionnaires over a roughly two-month period. Prospective study blood samples were shipped either frozen or at room temperature before DNA extraction. TCRbeta CDR3 regions were amplified from genomic DNA by means of the immunoSEQ Assay, a bias-controlled multiplex PCR. Under the source paper's analysis protocol: The number of nucleated cells in each sample was estimated from the amplification of reference gene primers within the assay. Sequence reads were collapsed and filtered to measure the absolute abundance of every unique TCRbeta CDR3 rearrangement. For each sample, productive Simpson clonality was calculated by taking the square root of Simpson's diversity index across productive rearrangements. TCRdb provides this immuneACCESS table in a form limited to in-frame rearrangements. Some clones are lacking; in checked studies, under half of them reflect an unresolved V gene, and why the rest are absent is not known. V, J and clone size derive from that table, while D and trimming were established from the DNA sequence. The sample includes fewer than 200,000 clones, with 78% observed a single time. The top ten constitute 17% of the sample.

The sequenced sample consisted of PBMCs or T cells enriched from blood (not recorded which). The rearrangement joined TRBV18 to TRBJ2-3, with 8 middle bases fitting TRBD2. This clonotype was sampled from a woman aged 45 to 65 who had recovered from COVID-19. Here is the DNA: TGTGCCAGCTCACCGAGGCGGAGCGGGAGTATGCAGTATTTT. This encodes CASSPRRSGSMQYF.